This T cell receptor beta chain comes out of a study of glioma-infiltrating T cells. Across the whole study: Glioblastomas were WHO grade IV, sampled at first diagnosis; low-grade were grade II. Study-wide results and caveats: Patients with low tissue-blood divergence carried a signature set of shared blood CDR3 motifs. Only very few CDR3 sequences appeared in both tissue and blood.

This CDR3 region has 14 residues. Between the trimmed V and J ends, which lost 2 bases and 4 bases, there was a span of 9 bases. In the case of this clonotype: Its antigen is unknown.

The iRepertoire nested amplicon-rescue multiplex PCR amplified TCR alpha and beta CDR3s from RNA. TCRdb reprocessed the multiplex PCR reads with MiXCR, giving one entry per CDR3 protein. The sample holds fewer than 500,000 distinct CDR3 sequences, roughly two fifths seen once. This clonotype was obtained from a human donor with low-grade glioma or glioblastoma, undergoing nonglioma brain surgery, or in good health (not recorded which). The sample taken for sequencing was glioma tissue, nonneoplastic brain tissue, or PBMCs (not recorded which). The chain links TRBV12-3 or TRBV12-4 to TRBJ1-5; D might be TRBD1 (5 bases). The CDR3 reads CASSLIAGNQPQHF. DNA of the CDR3: TGTGCCAGCAGTTTAATTGCAGGGAATCAGCCCCAGCATTTT.